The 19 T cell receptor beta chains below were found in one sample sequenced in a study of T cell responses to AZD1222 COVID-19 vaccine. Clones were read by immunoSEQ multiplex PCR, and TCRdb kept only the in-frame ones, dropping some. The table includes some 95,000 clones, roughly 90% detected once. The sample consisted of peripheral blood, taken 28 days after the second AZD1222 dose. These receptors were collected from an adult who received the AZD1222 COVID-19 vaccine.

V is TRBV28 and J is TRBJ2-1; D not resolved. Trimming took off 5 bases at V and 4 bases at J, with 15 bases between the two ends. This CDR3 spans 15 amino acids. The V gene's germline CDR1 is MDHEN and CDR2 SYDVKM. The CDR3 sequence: CASSSPQARYNEQFF. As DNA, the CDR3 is TGTGCCAGCAGTAGTCCGCAAGCAAGGTACAATGAGCAGTTCTTC.

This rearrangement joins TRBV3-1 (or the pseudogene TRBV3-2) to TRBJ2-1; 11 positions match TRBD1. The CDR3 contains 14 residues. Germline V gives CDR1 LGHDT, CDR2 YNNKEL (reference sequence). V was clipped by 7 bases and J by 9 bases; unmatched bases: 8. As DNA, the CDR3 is TGTGCCAGCACCTCAAGGACAGGGGGCGCTGAGCAGTTCTTC. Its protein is CASTSRTGGAEQFF.

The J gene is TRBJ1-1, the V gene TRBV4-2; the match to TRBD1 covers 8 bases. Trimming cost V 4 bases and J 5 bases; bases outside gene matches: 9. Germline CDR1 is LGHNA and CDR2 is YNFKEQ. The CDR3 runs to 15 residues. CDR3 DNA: TGTGCCAGCAGCCGACAACAGGGGGTAAATACTGAAGCTTTCTTT. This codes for CASSRQQGVNTEAFF.

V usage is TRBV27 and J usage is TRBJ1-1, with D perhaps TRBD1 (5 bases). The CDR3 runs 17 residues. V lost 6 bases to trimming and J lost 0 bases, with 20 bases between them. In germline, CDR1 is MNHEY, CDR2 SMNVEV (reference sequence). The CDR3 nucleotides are TGTGCCAGCAGGCCAGTAAAACCGGGGGGACTGAACACTGAAGCTTTCTTT. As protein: CASRPVKPGGLNTEAFF.

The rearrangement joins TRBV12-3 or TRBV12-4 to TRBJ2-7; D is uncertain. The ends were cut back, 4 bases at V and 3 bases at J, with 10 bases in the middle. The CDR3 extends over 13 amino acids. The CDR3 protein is CASSSDEIYEQYF. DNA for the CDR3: TGTGCCAGCAGTTCCGACGAGATCTACGAGCAGTACTTC.

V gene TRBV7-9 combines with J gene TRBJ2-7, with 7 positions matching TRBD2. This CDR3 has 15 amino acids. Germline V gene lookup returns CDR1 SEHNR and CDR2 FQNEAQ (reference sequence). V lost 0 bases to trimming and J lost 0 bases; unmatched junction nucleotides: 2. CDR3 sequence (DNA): TGTGCCAGCAGCTTAGCGGGGGGGTACTCCTACGAGCAGTACTTC. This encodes CASSLAGGYSYEQYF.

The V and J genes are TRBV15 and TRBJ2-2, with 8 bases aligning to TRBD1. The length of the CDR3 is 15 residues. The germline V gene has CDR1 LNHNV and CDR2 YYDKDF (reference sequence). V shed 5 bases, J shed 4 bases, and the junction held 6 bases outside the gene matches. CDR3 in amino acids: CATSPGQGVTGELFF. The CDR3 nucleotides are TGTGCCACCAGCCCAGGACAGGGAGTCACCGGGGAGCTGTTTTTT.

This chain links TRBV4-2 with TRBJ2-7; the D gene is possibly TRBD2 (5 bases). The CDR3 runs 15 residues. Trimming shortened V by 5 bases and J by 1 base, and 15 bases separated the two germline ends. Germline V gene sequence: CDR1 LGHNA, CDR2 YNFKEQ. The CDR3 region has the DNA TGTGCCAGCAGCTCGCAGGACTCCGCTTCCTACGAGCAGTACTTC. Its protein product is CASSSQDSASYEQYF.

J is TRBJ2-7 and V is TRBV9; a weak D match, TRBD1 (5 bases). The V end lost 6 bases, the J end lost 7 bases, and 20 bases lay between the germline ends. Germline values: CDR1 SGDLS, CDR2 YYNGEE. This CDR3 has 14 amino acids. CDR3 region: CASIGAALLGEQYF. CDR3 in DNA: TGTGCCAGCATAGGGGCGGCCCTACTTGGGGAGCAGTACTTC.

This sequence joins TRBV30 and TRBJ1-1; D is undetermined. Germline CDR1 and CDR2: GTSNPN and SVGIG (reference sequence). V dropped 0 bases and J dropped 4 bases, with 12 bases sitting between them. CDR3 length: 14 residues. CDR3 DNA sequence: TGTGCCTGGAGTGTTCGGGCGGGTGCCACTGAAGCTTTCTTT. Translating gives CAWSVRAGATEAFF.

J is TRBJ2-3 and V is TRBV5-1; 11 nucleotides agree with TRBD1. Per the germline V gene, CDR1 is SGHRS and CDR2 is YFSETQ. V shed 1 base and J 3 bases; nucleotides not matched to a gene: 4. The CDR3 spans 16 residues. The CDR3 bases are TGCGCCAGCAGCTTGCCCGGGACAGGGGGTACAGATACGCAGTATTTT. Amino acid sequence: CASSLPGTGGTDTQYF.

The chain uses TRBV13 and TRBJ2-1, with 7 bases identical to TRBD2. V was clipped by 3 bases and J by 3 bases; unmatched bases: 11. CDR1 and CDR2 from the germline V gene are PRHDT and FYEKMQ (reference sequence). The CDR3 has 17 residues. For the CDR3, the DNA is TGTGCCAGCAGCTTCGTGTTCGCTAGCGGAAACTACAATGAGCAGTTCTTC. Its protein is CASSFVFASGNYNEQFF. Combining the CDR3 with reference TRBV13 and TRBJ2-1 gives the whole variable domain AAGVIQSPRHLIKEKRETATLKCYPIPRHDTVYWYQQGPGQDPQFLISFYEKMQSDKGSIPDRFSAQQFSDYHSELNMSSLELGDSALYFCASSFVFASGNYNEQFFGPGTRLTVL.

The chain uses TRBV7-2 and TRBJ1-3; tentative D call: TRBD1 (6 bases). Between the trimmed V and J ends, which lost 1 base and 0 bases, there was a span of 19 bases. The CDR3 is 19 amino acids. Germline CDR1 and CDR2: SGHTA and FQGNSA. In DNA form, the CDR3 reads TGTGCCAGCAGCTTAGGGCTCGTTGGGGGCCTAAGCTCTGGAAACACCATATATTTT. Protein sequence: CASSLGLVGGLSSGNTIYF.

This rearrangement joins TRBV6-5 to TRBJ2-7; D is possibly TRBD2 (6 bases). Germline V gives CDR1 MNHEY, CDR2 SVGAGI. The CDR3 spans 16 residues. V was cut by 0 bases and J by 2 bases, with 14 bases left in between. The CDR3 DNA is TGTGCCAGCAGTTACTCGAGTCCGGGGGAGCCCTACGAGCAGTACTTC. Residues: CASSYSSPGEPYEQYF.

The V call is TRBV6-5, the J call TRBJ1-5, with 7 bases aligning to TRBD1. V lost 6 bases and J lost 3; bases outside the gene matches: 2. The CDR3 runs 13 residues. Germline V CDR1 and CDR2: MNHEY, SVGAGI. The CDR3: CASSTGDNQPQHF. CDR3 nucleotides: TGTGCCAGCAGCACAGGGGACAATCAGCCCCAGCATTTT.

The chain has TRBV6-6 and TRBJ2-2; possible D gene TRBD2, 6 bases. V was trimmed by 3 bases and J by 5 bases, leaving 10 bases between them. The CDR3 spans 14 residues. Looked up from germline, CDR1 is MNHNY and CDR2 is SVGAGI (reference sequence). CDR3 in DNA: TGTGCCAGCAGTTATCCGGCGGGAACCGGGGAGCTGTTTTTT. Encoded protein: CASSYPAGTGELFF.

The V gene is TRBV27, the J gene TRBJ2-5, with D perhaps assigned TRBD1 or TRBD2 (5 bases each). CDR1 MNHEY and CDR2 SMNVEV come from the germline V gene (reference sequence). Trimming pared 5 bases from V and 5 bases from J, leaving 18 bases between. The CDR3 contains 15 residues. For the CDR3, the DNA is TGTGCCAGCAGTCTTGGGACGGCCAGTGGGGAGACCCAGTACTTC. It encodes CASSLGTASGETQYF.

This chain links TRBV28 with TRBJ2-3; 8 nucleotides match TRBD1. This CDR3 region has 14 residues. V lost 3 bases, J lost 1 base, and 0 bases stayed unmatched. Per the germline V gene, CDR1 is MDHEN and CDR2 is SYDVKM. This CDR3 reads CASSLGQGTDTQYF. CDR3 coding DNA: TGTGCCAGCAGTTTGGGACAGGGCACAGATACGCAGTATTTT.

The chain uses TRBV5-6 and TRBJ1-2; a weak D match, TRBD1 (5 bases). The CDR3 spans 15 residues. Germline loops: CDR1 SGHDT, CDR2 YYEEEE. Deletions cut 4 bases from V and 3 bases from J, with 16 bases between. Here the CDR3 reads CASSPPGHGDYGYTF. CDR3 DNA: TGTGCCAGCAGCCCCCCTGGACACGGGGACTATGGCTACACCTTC.